The TCR beta chain under discussion was sequenced for a study of T cells in Graves' hyperthyroidism and ophthalmopathy. Study-wide findings and caveats: Blood also carried most thyroid clonotypes expanded above 0.001.

Each person with ophthalmopathy scored at least 3 on the Clinical Activity Score, reached NOSPECS grade 4 or higher, and had been ill under 3 months. Together with thyroid ultrasound, orbital computed tomography, serum thyroxine and TRAb, clinical symptoms were used for diagnoses. The CDR3 loop spans 16 amino acids. V shed 2 bases and J 5 bases; nucleotides not matched to a gene: 4. CDR1 LGHNA and CDR2 YNFKEQ come from the germline V gene. TCR beta CDR3 sequences were amplified from RNA transcripts. The HTBI set primed first-round TCR CDR3 RT-PCR. One entry per CDR3 protein results from TCRdb running MiXCR on the multiplex PCR reads. Here the sample spans 250,000 to 300,000 distinct CDR3 sequences, roughly 20% being singletons. This clonotype has more than one count but fewer than ten. What it binds is not known.

This chain joins TRBV4-2 and TRBJ2-1; 12 bases align to TRBD2. This TCR was recovered from a middle-aged man with Graves' ophthalmopathy. The sample comprised blood. CDR3 nucleotide sequence: TGTGCCAGCAGCCAACTACTAGCGGGAGGAAACAATGAGCAGTTCTTC. This codes for CASSQLLAGGNNEQFF.